These 24 T cell receptor beta chains share one sample of origin, sequenced in a study of ipilimumab plus nivolumab after autologous stem cell transplantation. This table comes from immunoSEQ multiplex PCR, and its TCRdb copy is limited to in-frame clones, with some not included. The top ten clones hold roughly 20% of a sample with around 21,000 clones, 77% of them seen once. Sequences were derived from PBMCs, sampled in a trial of ipilimumab plus nivolumab as post-transplant consolidation. The receptors originated from a male donor with diffuse large B-cell lymphoma.

V usage is TRBV5-4 and J usage is TRBJ2-5; the match to TRBD2 covers 11 bases. V was pared by 9 bases and J by 2 bases, with 9 bases of the junction left unmatched. The germline gives CDR1 SGHNT, CDR2 YYREEE (reference sequence). The CDR3 runs 15 residues. The CDR3 nucleotides are TGTGCCACAGCCCGGGGACTAGCGGTTCAAGAGACCCAGTACTTC. This codes for CATARGLAVQETQYF.

By share, this clone ranks as large. The chain recombines TRBV9 with TRBJ2-5; unclear D gene. The CDR3 is 14 amino acids. Per germline, CDR1 SGDLS and CDR2 YYNGEE. Trimming stripped 0 bases from V and 1 base from J, with 7 bases between. CDR3 DNA sequence: TGTGCCAGCAGCGTAGTGGGCGGCCAAGAGACCCAGTACTTC. This codes for CASSVVGGQETQYF.

The rearrangement joins TRBV5-1 to TRBJ2-5, with D uncertain. The germline CDR1 and CDR2 sequences are SGHRS and YFSETQ. The CDR3 runs 13 residues. Trimming removed 0 bases at V and 5 bases at J, with 8 bases between. The CDR3 protein is CASSLEFRETQYF. The CDR3 bases are TGCGCCAGCAGCTTGGAATTCCGGGAGACCCAGTACTTC.

The V call is TRBV29-1, the J call TRBJ1-1, with D tentatively TRBD1 (5 bases). CDR3 length: 11 amino acids. Trimming stripped 6 bases from V and 6 bases from J, with 11 bases between. Germline CDR1 and CDR2: SQVTM and ANQGSEA. CDR3 coding DNA: TGCAGCGTAGGGACGGGTCCTGAAGCTTTCTTT. This gives the protein CSVGTGPEAFF.

The rearrangement links TRBV5-1 to TRBJ2-5; 9 nucleotides match TRBD1. Germline V gives CDR1 SGHRS, CDR2 YFSETQ. V lost 3 bases to trimming and J lost 3 bases; unmatched junction nucleotides: 9. The CDR3 contains 16 residues. The CDR3 reads CASSSGTGLGKETQYF. DNA of the CDR3: TGCGCCAGCAGCTCCGGGACAGGGTTGGGGAAAGAGACCCAGTACTTC.

The chain uses TRBV7-9 and TRBJ2-5; no firm D call. Germline V gene lookup returns CDR1 SEHNR and CDR2 FQNEAQ (reference sequence). CDR3 size: 14 residues. Trimming took off 1 base at V and 2 bases at J, with 8 bases between the two ends. For the CDR3, the DNA is TGTGCCAGCAGCTTAGAGGCCTTACAAGAGACCCAGTACTTC. Residues: CASSLEALQETQYF.

V is TRBV28 and J is TRBJ1-5; TRBD1 matches 7 bases. V was pared by 3 bases and J by 2 bases, with 7 bases of the junction left unmatched. This CDR3 comprises 16 residues. The germline V gene encodes CDR1 MDHEN and CDR2 SYDVKM. CDR3 nucleotide sequence: TGTGCCAGCAGTTTGTCTCGGACAGGAGGCAATCAGCCCCAGCATTTT. Its protein is CASSLSRTGGNQPQHF.

This clone was counted a few times. This chain connects TRBV10-3 to TRBJ2-2; unclear D gene. The CDR3 contains 12 residues. Germline V lookup: CDR1 ENHRY, CDR2 SYGVKD. V gave up 7 bases and J gave up 4 bases, with 7 bases separating them. The CDR3 sequence: CAINSGTGELFF. The DNA for the CDR3 is TGTGCCATCAACAGTGGCACCGGGGAGCTGTTTTTT.

This chain uses TRBV5-4 with TRBJ2-5; possible D gene TRBD1, 5 bases. The CDR3 covers 14 residues. Germline lookup yields CDR1 SGHNT and CDR2 YYREEE (reference sequence). Trimming took off 4 bases at V and 2 bases at J, with 12 bases between the two ends. The DNA of the CDR3 is TGTGCCAGCAGCACAGACAGAACTCAAGAGACCCAGTACTTC. It is translated as CASSTDRTQETQYF.

Points on this clone: Other DNA sequences from this sample encode an identical CDR3 as well. The V gene is TRBV5-1, the J gene TRBJ2-7; 10 bases agree with TRBD1. The germline gives CDR1 SGHRS, CDR2 YFSETQ. The CDR3 extends over 15 amino acids. V trimming: 4 bases; J trimming: 3 bases; junction bases outside the gene matches: 7. CDR3 sequence (DNA): TGCGCCAGCAGCCCAGGAGGGACAGGGGTCTACGAGCAGTACTTC. It specifies CASSPGGTGVYEQYF.

The chain couples TRBV6-5 to TRBJ2-7; 8 bases fit TRBD1. Trimming removed 8 bases from V and 2 bases from J; junction bases left unmatched: 11. The CDR3 is 15 residues long. Germline V gene data show CDR1 as MNHEY and CDR2 as SVGAGI. CDR3: CASGITRGLTYEQYF. The CDR3 nucleotides read TGTGCCAGCGGTATTACCAGGGGGCTTACCTACGAGCAGTACTTC.

The chain couples TRBV19 to TRBJ1-6; D not certain. From germline, CDR1 is LNHDA and CDR2 SQIVND (reference sequence). This CDR3 comprises 12 residues. V lost 1 base to trimming and J lost 12 bases, with 7 bases between them. CDR3 loop: CASSIGPLPLHF. The CDR3 DNA reads TGTGCCAGTAGTATAGGCCCGTTACCCCTCCACTTT.

This chain joins TRBV4-3 and TRBJ2-4; D is perhaps TRBD1 (5 bases). Trimming stripped 1 base from V and 8 bases from J, with 15 bases between. There are 15 residues in the CDR3. Germline values: CDR1 LGHNA, CDR2 YSLEER. The CDR3 loop reads CASSQGAGLKDIQYF. Here the CDR3 DNA reads TGCGCCAGCAGCCAAGGGGCAGGGCTGAAGGACATTCAGTACTTC.

This chain joins TRBV5-1 and TRBJ2-7, with 8 bases identical to TRBD2. Germline CDR1 SGHRS, CDR2 YFSETQ. The junction had 6 bases not matched to a gene; V was cut back by 4 bases and J by 0 bases. This CDR3 is 15 amino acids long. CDR3 coding DNA: TGCGCCAGCAGCACGAGCGGGGGAAGCTCCTACGAGCAGTACTTC. Amino acids: CASSTSGGSSYEQYF.

This clone came up a few times. CDR3 sequence reads: CASSPPSRGLGEAFF. The CDR3 bases are TGTGCCAGCTCACCACCGTCCAGGGGGCTCGGTGAAGCTTTCTTT. The genes are TRBV18 and TRBJ1-1, with 8 bases that match TRBD1. V was pared by 0 bases and J by 7 bases, with 7 bases of the junction left unmatched. The CDR3 is 15 residues long. The germline gives CDR1 KGHSH, CDR2 LQKENI.

This clone was counted a few times. This chain links TRBV28 with TRBJ2-7; possibly TRBD1 for D (6 bases). This CDR3 spans 15 amino acids. The V end lost 5 bases, the J end lost 5 bases, and 19 bases lay between the germline ends. Germline loops: CDR1 MDHEN, CDR2 SYDVKM. This chain's CDR3 is CASSLLVQGKHEQYF. The CDR3, as DNA: TGTGCCAGCAGTCTTCTCGTCCAGGGGAAGCACGAGCAGTACTTC.

The rearrangement uses TRBV29-1 and TRBJ2-2, with 8 bases lining up with TRBD1. The CDR3 covers 12 residues. CDR1 and CDR2 from the germline V gene are SQVTM and ANQGSEA. The CDR3 sequence is CGGQETTGELFF. The CDR3 nucleotides are TGCGGGGGACAGGAAACCACCGGGGAGCTGTTTTTT.

J is TRBJ2-1 and V is TRBV30, with D possibly TRBD2 on 7 matching bases. Germline values: CDR1 GTSNPN, CDR2 SVGIG (reference sequence). V shed 1 base and J shed 7 bases, with 11 bases lying between them. The CDR3 extends over 13 amino acids. The CDR3 DNA is TGTGCCTGGAGTGGGGGGGGCGGGAATGAGCAGTTCTTC. As protein: CAWSGGGGNEQFF. Combining the CDR3 with reference TRBV30 and TRBJ2-1 gives the whole variable domain SQTIHQWPATLVQPVGSPLSLECTVEGTSNPNLYWYRQAAGRGLQLLFYSVGIGQISSEVPQNLSASRPQDRQFILSSKKLLLSDSGFYLCAWSGGGGNEQFFGPGTRLTVL.

This clone was recorded only once. The chain employs TRBV19 and TRBJ1-4, with 7 bases matching TRBD1. With V trimmed by 4 bases and J by 6 bases, 11 bases remained unmatched. CDR3 length: 16 amino acids. Per germline, CDR1 LNHDA and CDR2 SQIVND (reference sequence). CDR3 coding DNA: TGTGCCAGTAGTACCCTAAAGGGGGCAGGGTATGAAAAACTGTTTTTT. As protein: CASSTLKGAGYEKLFF.

The gene calls are TRBV5-6 and TRBJ1-4; 7 nucleotides align to TRBD1. The V gene end was trimmed by 1 base and the J gene end by 4 bases; junction bases not matched to a gene: 10. The germline V gene has CDR1 SGHDT and CDR2 YYEEEE. CDR3 length: 17 amino acids. The CDR3 DNA follows: TGTGCCAGCAGCTTGTCACTGGACAGGCCCATTAATGAAAAACTGTTTTTT. This gives the protein CASSLSLDRPINEKLFF.

The chain uses TRBV7-9 and TRBJ2-3; 8 bases agree with TRBD1. Trimming cost V 2 bases and J 5 bases; bases outside gene matches: 6. Germline lookup yields CDR1 SEHNR and CDR2 FQNEAQ (reference sequence). CDR3 length: 15 residues. DNA for the CDR3: TGTGCCAGCAGCTTATGGCAGGGGGCGAGAGATACGCAGTATTTT. It encodes CASSLWQGARDTQYF.

The gene calls are TRBV28 and TRBJ2-5; 10 nucleotides line up with TRBD1. Near its end, the DNA agrees better with TRBJ2-7, so the J call may be wrong. This CDR3 is built from 14 residues. Germline loops: CDR1 MDHEN, CDR2 SYDVKM. The CDR3 reads CASSGQGEVYEQYF. CDR3 nucleotides: TGTGCCAGCAGTGGACAGGGGGAAGTCTACGAGCAGTACTTC.

Only one count was recorded for this clone. For the CDR3, the DNA is TGTGCCAGCAGCTTTGGCCCGCGGGGACCCTACGAGCAGTACTTC. Translated, it gives CASSFGPRGPYEQYF. The chain has TRBV5-6 and TRBJ2-7, with TRBD2 as a possible D gene (6 bases). Germline CDR1 SGHDT, CDR2 YYEEEE. CDR3 length: 15 amino acids. V lost 2 bases, J lost 2 bases, and 14 bases lay in between.

The rearrangement joins TRBV7-9 to TRBJ2-5, with 10 bases identical to TRBD2. The J call is doubtful: the DNA matches TRBJ2-7 better. The germline gives CDR1 SEHNR, CDR2 FQNEAQ (reference sequence). The CDR3 is made up of 17 amino acids. The CDR3 is CASSLMALAGVSYEQYF. The CDR3 bases are TGTGCCAGCAGCTTAATGGCTCTAGCGGGGGTCTCCTACGAGCAGTACTTC.